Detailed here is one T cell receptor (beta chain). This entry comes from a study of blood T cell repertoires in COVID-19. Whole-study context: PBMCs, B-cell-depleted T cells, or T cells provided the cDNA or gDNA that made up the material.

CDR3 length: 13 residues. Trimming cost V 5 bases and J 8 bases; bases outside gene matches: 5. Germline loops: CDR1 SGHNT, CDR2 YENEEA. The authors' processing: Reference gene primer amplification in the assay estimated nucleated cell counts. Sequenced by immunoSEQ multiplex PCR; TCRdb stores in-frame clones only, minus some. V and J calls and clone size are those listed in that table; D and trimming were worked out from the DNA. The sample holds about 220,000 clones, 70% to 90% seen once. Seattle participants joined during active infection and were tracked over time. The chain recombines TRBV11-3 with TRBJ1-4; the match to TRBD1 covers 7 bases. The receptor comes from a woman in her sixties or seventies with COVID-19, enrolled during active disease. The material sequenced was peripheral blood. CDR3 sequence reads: CASSDRVWEKLFF. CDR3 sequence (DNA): TGTGCCAGCAGCGACAGGGTTTGGGAAAAACTGTTTTTT.